The rows below give T cell receptor beta chains drawn from one sample of a study of blood T cells in healthy people across ages. TCRdb processed the 5' RACE reads anew with MiXCR; each CDR3 protein has one entry. In the table there are approximately 1.5 million distinct CDR3 sequences, around 35% of which are singletons. The specimen was blood. These receptors originate from a woman in her twenties or thirties in good health. Both conserved end residues are part of each CDR3. Each record gives: clone size, CDR3 length, V gene, CDR3 protein. Size values are once, few and many counts, or a class for expanded clones, and some rows have none.

clone size: .; CDR3 length: 12; V gene: TRBV5-1; CDR3 protein: CASSLARHEAFF
clone size: .; CDR3 length: 12; V gene: TRBV20-1; CDR3 protein: CSAPRGPVRAFF
clone size: few; CDR3 length: 15; V gene: TRBV24-1; CDR3 protein: CATSEPGPSNQPQHF
clone size: .; CDR3 length: 16; V gene: TRBV7-8; CDR3 protein: CASNLAKSLSFYEQYF
clone size: .; CDR3 length: 15; V gene: TRBV27; CDR3 protein: CASSQLAGEENEQYF
clone size: few; CDR3 length: 16; V gene: TRBV7-2; CDR3 protein: CASSGPRTGGNTEAFF
clone size: once; CDR3 length: 16; V gene: TRBV27; CDR3 protein: CASSLYGAGGLETQYF
clone size: .; CDR3 length: 15; V gene: TRBV12-3/TRBV12-4; CDR3 protein: CASSLRVRDTGELFF
clone size: many; CDR3 length: 17; V gene: TRBV20-1; CDR3 protein: CSARGGRRDWIYNEQFF
clone size: .; CDR3 length: 15; V gene: TRBV28; CDR3 protein: CATMGSIRALDEQYF
clone size: few; CDR3 length: 17; V gene: TRBV14; CDR3 protein: CASSQVPLAEATDTQYF
clone size: .; CDR3 length: 14; V gene: TRBV7-2; CDR3 protein: CTGRIGYSYNEQFF
clone size: .; CDR3 length: 15; V gene: TRBV4-1; CDR3 protein: CASSQEVGGPNEQFF
clone size: .; CDR3 length: 16; V gene: TRBV5-5; CDR3 protein: CASSRTRGQWDTEAFF
clone size: .; CDR3 length: 17; V gene: TRBV9; CDR3 protein: CASSKLAGGPFSDTQYF
clone size: once; CDR3 length: 16; V gene: TRBV7-3; CDR3 protein: CASSLYIDRGGNEQFF
clone size: .; CDR3 length: 13; V gene: TRBV27; CDR3 protein: CASSTWTEDTQYF
clone size: .; CDR3 length: 14; V gene: TRBV18; CDR3 protein: CASHEQGSGNTIYF
clone size: .; CDR3 length: 12; V gene: TRBV15; CDR3 protein: CATSDRVAEAFF
clone size: .; CDR3 length: 15; V gene: TRBV10-3; CDR3 protein: CAISETMLYQETQYF
clone size: few; CDR3 length: 18; V gene: TRBV25-1; CDR3 protein: CASSERPPGWVDYYEQYF
clone size: few; CDR3 length: 14; V gene: TRBV7-3; CDR3 protein: CASSLDALYNEQFF
clone size: few; CDR3 length: 13; V gene: TRBV10-3; CDR3 protein: CAISGRGNTEAFF
clone size: few; CDR3 length: 15; V gene: TRBV7-2; CDR3 protein: CASRGGRLYGDTQYF
clone size: .; CDR3 length: 13; V gene: TRBV20-1; CDR3 protein: CSATSGKADTQYF
clone size: few; CDR3 length: 13; V gene: TRBV6-1; CDR3 protein: CASSQGINQPQHF
clone size: .; CDR3 length: 12; V gene: TRBV6-7; CDR3 protein: CASSPRKEKQYF
clone size: .; CDR3 length: 13; V gene: TRBV14; CDR3 protein: CASSQTSRGTQYF
clone size: .; CDR3 length: 16; V gene: TRBV30; CDR3 protein: CAWGYRLAGGRNEQFF
clone size: .; CDR3 length: 13; V gene: TRBV20-1; CDR3 protein: CSASDSVWSEAFF
clone size: .; CDR3 length: 15; V gene: TRBV9; CDR3 protein: CASSVRLFSYNEQFF
clone size: .; CDR3 length: 15; V gene: TRBV30; CDR3 protein: CAWKEQGISNQPQHF
clone size: .; CDR3 length: 13; V gene: TRBV2; CDR3 protein: CASSYTSAAETFF
clone size: .; CDR3 length: 14; V gene: TRBV25-1; CDR3 protein: CASSRDHSTDTQYF
clone size: .; CDR3 length: 17; V gene: TRBV3-1; CDR3 protein: CASSQEAGTGDWDEQYF
clone size: .; CDR3 length: 17; V gene: TRBV4-1; CDR3 protein: CASSQDLDRGVSYEQYF
clone size: .; CDR3 length: 15; V gene: TRBV10-3; CDR3 protein: CAISESPRGNQPQHF
clone size: .; CDR3 length: 15; V gene: TRBV20-1; CDR3 protein: CSALTGTGDCGTQYF
clone size: few; CDR3 length: 17; V gene: TRBV20-1; CDR3 protein: CSARDQISGRGTDTQYF
clone size: few; CDR3 length: 15; V gene: TRBV24-1; CDR3 protein: CATSHRSPSTDTQYF
clone size: few; CDR3 length: 16; V gene: TRBV11-2; CDR3 protein: CASSLQFGTGYYEQYF
clone size: few; CDR3 length: 13; V gene: TRBV5-1; CDR3 protein: CASTLGLAGEAFF
clone size: .; CDR3 length: 14; V gene: TRBV19; CDR3 protein: CASSGAQMYNEQFF